This TCR beta chain appears in the sequencing data of a study of blood T cell repertoires in COVID-19. About the research overall: The study drew acute and convalescent COVID-19 samples from the United States, Italy and Spain. Nucleic acid was either cDNA or gDNA, and it came from T cells, B-cell-depleted T cells, or PBMCs.

Authors' analysis steps: Reference gene primer amplification gave nucleated cell count estimates. Libraries were prepared by immunoSEQ multiplex PCR; TCRdb keeps only in-frame clonotypes and omits some of them. For V, J and clone size, that table is used; D and trimming come from the DNA. The repertoire holds 90,000 to 130,000 clones, with approximately 81% as singletons. On this clone itself: At one end, the junction sequence differs from germline, possibly due to a read error.

The CDR3 consists of 14 residues. Germline CDR1 is SGHRS and CDR2 is YFSETQ. V and J are TRBV5-1 and TRBJ2-5; 12 bases agree with TRBD2. This TCR derives from a middle-aged man with acute or convalescent COVID-19. Sample: peripheral blood. CDR3 DNA sequence: TGCGCCAGCAGCCTGCCGACTAGCGGGGGTACGCTAAACTTC. This codes for CASSLPTSGGTLNF.